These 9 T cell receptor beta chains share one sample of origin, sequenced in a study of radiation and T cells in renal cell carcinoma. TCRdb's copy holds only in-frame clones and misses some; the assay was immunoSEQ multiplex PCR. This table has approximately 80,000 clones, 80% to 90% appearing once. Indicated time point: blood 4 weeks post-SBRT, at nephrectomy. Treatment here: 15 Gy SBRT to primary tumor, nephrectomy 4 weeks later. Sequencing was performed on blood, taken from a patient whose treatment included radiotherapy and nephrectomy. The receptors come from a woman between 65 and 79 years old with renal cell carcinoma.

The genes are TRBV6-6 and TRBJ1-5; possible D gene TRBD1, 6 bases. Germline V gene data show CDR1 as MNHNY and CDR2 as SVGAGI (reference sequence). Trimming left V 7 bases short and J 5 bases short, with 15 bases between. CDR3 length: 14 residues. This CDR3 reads CASTLTGPHQPQHF. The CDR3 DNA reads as TGTGCCAGCACCTTGACAGGCCCCCATCAGCCCCAGCATTTT.

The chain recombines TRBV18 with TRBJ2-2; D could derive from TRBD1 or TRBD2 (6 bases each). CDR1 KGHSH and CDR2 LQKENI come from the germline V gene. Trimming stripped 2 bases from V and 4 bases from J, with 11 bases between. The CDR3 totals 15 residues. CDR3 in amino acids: CASSPGGRSTGELFF. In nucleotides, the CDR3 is TGTGCCAGCTCACCAGGGGGGCGAAGCACCGGGGAGCTGTTTTTT. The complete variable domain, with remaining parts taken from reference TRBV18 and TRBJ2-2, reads NAGVMQNPRHLVRRRGQEARLRCSPMKGHSHVYWYRQLPEEGLKFMVYLQKENIIDESGMPKERFSAEFPKEGPSILRIQQVVRGDSAAYFCASSPGGRSTGELFFGEGSRLTVL.

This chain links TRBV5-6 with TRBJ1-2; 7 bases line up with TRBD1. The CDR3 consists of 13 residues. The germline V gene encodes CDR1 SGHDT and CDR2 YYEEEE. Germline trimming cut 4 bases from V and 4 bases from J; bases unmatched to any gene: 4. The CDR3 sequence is CASSGGQSYGYTF. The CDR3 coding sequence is TGTGCCAGCAGCGGGGGACAGTCCTATGGCTACACCTTC.

CDR3 amino acids: CASSYRQGNQPQHF. CDR3 nucleotide sequence: TGCGCCAGCAGCTACCGACAGGGGAATCAGCCCCAGCATTTT. The chain has TRBV4-1 and TRBJ1-5; 8 bases agree with TRBD1. Germline lookup yields CDR1 MGHRA and CDR2 YSYEKL. V gave up 5 bases and J gave up 4 bases; unmatched junction bases: 4. CDR3 length: 14 amino acids.

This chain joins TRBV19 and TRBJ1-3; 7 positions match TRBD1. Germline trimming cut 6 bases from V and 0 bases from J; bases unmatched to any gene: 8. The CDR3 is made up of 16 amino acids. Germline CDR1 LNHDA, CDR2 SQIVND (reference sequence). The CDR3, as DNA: TGTGCCAGTAGCCCCCGACAGGGATCCTCTGGAAACACCATATATTTT. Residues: CASSPRQGSSGNTIYF.

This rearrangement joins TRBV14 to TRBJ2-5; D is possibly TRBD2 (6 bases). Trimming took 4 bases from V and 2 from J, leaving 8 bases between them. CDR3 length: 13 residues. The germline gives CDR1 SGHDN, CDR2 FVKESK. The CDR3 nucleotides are TGTGCCAGCAGCCGGGGACTGCAAGAGACCCAGTACTTC. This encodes CASSRGLQETQYF.

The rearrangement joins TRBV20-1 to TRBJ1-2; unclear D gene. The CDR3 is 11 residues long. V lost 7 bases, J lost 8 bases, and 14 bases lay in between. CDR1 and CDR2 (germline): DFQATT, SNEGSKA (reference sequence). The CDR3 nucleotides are TGCAGTGGACTCCAAGTAGAGGGCTACACCTTC. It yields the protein CSGLQVEGYTF.

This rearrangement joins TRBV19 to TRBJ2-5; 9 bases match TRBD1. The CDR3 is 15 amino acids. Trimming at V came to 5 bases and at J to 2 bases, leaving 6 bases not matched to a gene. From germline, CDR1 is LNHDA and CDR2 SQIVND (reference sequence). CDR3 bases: TGTGCCAGTAGTCCACACAGGGGGCGACAAGAGACCCAGTACTTC. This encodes CASSPHRGRQETQYF.

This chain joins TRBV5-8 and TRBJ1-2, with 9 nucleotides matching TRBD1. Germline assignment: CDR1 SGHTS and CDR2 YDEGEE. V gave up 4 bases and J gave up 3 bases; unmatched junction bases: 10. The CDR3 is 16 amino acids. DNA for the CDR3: TGTGCCAGCAGCCCCGCCGGGACAGGGATGGACTATGGCTACACCTTC. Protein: CASSPAGTGMDYGYTF.